Listed below are T cell receptor beta chains from one sample, sequenced in a study of shared clonotypes between healthy human individuals. Repertoires were generated with immunoSEQ multiplex PCR, while TCRdb's copy carries only in-frame clones and drops some. This table has a few hundred thousand clones, around 86% appearing once. Sequences were obtained from memory CD8+ T cells sorted from blood. These receptors were collected from a man between 18 and 35 years old in good health. Both conserved end residues are part of each CDR3. The order of the fields is D gene, clone size, CDR3 length, V gene, J gene, CDR3 DNA, CDR3 protein. The D gene is left open where the match is weak. Clone size is given for some rows only: seen once, a few or many times, or a class if the clone is expanded.

D: TRBD1
size: few
length: 15
V: TRBV27
J: TRBJ1-2
DNA: TGTGCCAGCAGTATCTACCGGGACAGCATCTATGGCTACACCTTC
CDR3: CASSIYRDSIYGYTF

D: .
size: .
length: 15
V: TRBV2
J: TRBJ2-3
DNA: TGTGCCAGCAGATGGACCTCCGGGACCACAGATACGCAGTATTTT
CDR3: CASRWTSGTTDTQYF

D: .
size: .
length: 14
V: TRBV28
J: TRBJ1-1
DNA: TGTGCCAGCAGTTTTTCCCACGACAGTACTGAAGCTTTCTTT
CDR3: CASSFSHDSTEAFF

D: TRBD2
size: .
length: 18
V: TRBV5-1
J: TRBJ2-1
DNA: TGCGCCAGCAGCTTCCCTAGCGGGATTACGAGCTCCTACAATGAGCAGTTCTTC
CDR3: CASSFPSGITSSYNEQFF

D: TRBD2
size: .
length: 14
V: TRBV28
J: TRBJ2-7
DNA: TGTGCCAGCAGTCTGACTAGCGGGGACTACGAGCAGTACTTC
CDR3: CASSLTSGDYEQYF

D: .
size: .
length: 15
V: TRBV27
J: TRBJ1-2
DNA: TGTGCCAGCAGTTTACTCCCCCGAGACCTCTATGGCTACACCTTC
CDR3: CASSLLPRDLYGYTF

D: .
size: .
length: 14
V: TRBV6-1
J: TRBJ2-7
DNA: TGTGCCAGCAGTGAATGGGATGTGGGCTACGAGCAGTACTTC
CDR3: CASSEWDVGYEQYF

D: .
size: .
length: 14
V: TRBV5-4
J: TRBJ2-3
DNA: TGTGCCAGCAGGACTACACTAGGGACAGATACGCAGTATTTT
CDR3: CASRTTLGTDTQYF

D: .
size: .
length: 14
V: TRBV28
J: TRBJ2-3
DNA: TGTGCCTGGGGTGAGGCTGCAAGAATGGATACGCAGTATTTT
CDR3: CAWGEAARMDTQYF

D: TRBD1
size: .
length: 14
V: TRBV15
J: TRBJ1-1
DNA: TGTGCCACCAGCAGACGAACCCGGGACAGGGAAGCTTTCTTT
CDR3: CATSRRTRDREAFF

D: .
size: .
length: 16
V: TRBV5-1
J: TRBJ1-4
DNA: TGCGCCAGCAGCTTGGCAGAGGTGGGCTTAGGTGAAAAACTGTTTTTT
CDR3: CASSLAEVGLGEKLFF

D: .
size: .
length: 14
V: TRBV27
J: TRBJ2-1
DNA: TGTGCCAGCAGTCAGTTGGGCATTACGAATGAGCAGTTCTTC
CDR3: CASSQLGITNEQFF

D: .
size: .
length: 12
V: TRBV28
J: TRBJ2-3
DNA: TGTGCCAGCAGTGACTCAATGGATACGCAGTATTTT
CDR3: CASSDSMDTQYF

D: .
size: .
length: 15
V: TRBV5-8
J: TRBJ2-7
DNA: TGTGCCAGCAGCTTGAGAGCACCCATCTCCTACGAGCAGTACTTC
CDR3: CASSLRAPISYEQYF

D: TRBD1
size: .
length: 15
V: TRBV2
J: TRBJ2-7
DNA: TGTGCCAGCAGTGTCCCTTGGGACAGGGTAAACGAGCAGTACTTC
CDR3: CASSVPWDRVNEQYF

D: TRBD1
size: .
length: 15
V: TRBV4-1
J: TRBJ2-5
DNA: TGCGCCAGCAGCCAGCCCGGGACAGTCCAAGAGACCCAGTACTTC
CDR3: CASSQPGTVQETQYF

D: .
size: .
length: 19
V: TRBV5-1
J: TRBJ2-7
DNA: TGCGCCAGCAGCTTGGTCCTTTTCCTGCGCCAGGCGACCTTTTTGGGGCAGTACTTC
CDR3: CASSLVLFLRQATFLGQYF

D: TRBD1
size: few
length: 17
V: TRBV11-2
J: TRBJ2-4
DNA: TGTGCCAGCAGCTCACCCCGGACAGGGGCGGCCAAAAACATTCAGTACTTC
CDR3: CASSSPRTGAAKNIQYF

D: .
size: .
length: 15
V: TRBV6-5
J: TRBJ2-5
DNA: TGTGCCAGCAGTTACTCTGCCGTTGCGCAAGAGACCCAGTACTTC
CDR3: CASSYSAVAQETQYF

D: .
size: .
length: 11
V: TRBV6-6
J: TRBJ1-3
DNA: TGTGCCAGCAGGGACGGAAACACCATATATTTT
CDR3: CASRDGNTIYF

D: .
size: .
length: 14
V: TRBV10-3
J: TRBJ2-5
DNA: TGTGCCATCAGTGAGTCAATAATACAAGAGACCCAGTACTTC
CDR3: CAISESIIQETQYF

D: .
size: .
length: 16
V: TRBV18
J: TRBJ1-2
DNA: TGTGCCAGCTCACCAAGTGTCGGGGACTTGGACTATGGCTACACCTTC
CDR3: CASSPSVGDLDYGYTF

D: TRBD1
size: .
length: 15
V: TRBV7-8
J: TRBJ2-7
DNA: TGTGCCAGCAGCGCCACCGGGACAGGGCTCTACGAGCAGTACTTC
CDR3: CASSATGTGLYEQYF

D: .
size: few
length: 19
V: TRBV7-2
J: TRBJ2-7
DNA: TGTGCCAGCAGCTTATATACCCGCCTGGAGAGGGCCCTCGTGAACGAGCAGTACTTC
CDR3: CASSLYTRLERALVNEQYF

D: .
size: .
length: 13
V: TRBV29-1
J: TRBJ2-6
DNA: TGCAGCGTTGAAATTAGTGGGGCCAACGTCCTGACTTTC
CDR3: CSVEISGANVLTF

D: TRBD1
size: .
length: 16
V: TRBV5-8
J: TRBJ2-7
DNA: TGTGCCAGCAGCCCCCCCTGGGGGACAGGGATATACGAGCAGTACTTC
CDR3: CASSPPWGTGIYEQYF

D: .
size: .
length: 14
V: TRBV27
J: TRBJ2-1
DNA: TGTGCCAGCAGTTCAGGAACCCCCTACAATGAGCAGTTCTTC
CDR3: CASSSGTPYNEQFF

D: .
size: .
length: 14
V: TRBV10-2
J: TRBJ2-7
DNA: TGCGCCAGCAGTGATTTCGGGAGATCCTACGAGCAGTACTTC
CDR3: CASSDFGRSYEQYF

D: TRBD1
size: .
length: 19
V: TRBV4-1
J: TRBJ2-1
DNA: TGCGCCAGCAGCCAAGAAGGGACAGTAAAAACTTTCTCCTACAATGAGCAGTTCTTC
CDR3: CASSQEGTVKTFSYNEQFF

D: .
size: .
length: 12
V: TRBV19
J: TRBJ2-1
DNA: TGTGCCAGTAGCGCCAGGTACAATGAGCAGTTCTTC
CDR3: CASSARYNEQFF

D: .
size: .
length: 12
V: TRBV9
J: TRBJ1-3
DNA: TGTGCCAGCAGGAGCTCTGGAAACACCATATATTTT
CDR3: CASRSSGNTIYF

D: .
size: .
length: 15
V: TRBV4-1
J: TRBJ1-4
DNA: TGCGCCAGCAGCCAGGGTCAGCTTCCCAATGAAAAACTGTTTTTT
CDR3: CASSQGQLPNEKLFF

D: .
size: .
length: 13
V: TRBV4-1
J: TRBJ1-2
DNA: TGCGTCAGCAGCCAAGATCCCCGCTATGGCTACACCTTC
CDR3: CVSSQDPRYGYTF

D: .
size: .
length: 13
V: TRBV27
J: TRBJ2-1
DNA: TGTGCCAGCAGTCCAGATACCGCCAATGAGCAGTTCTTC
CDR3: CASSPDTANEQFF

D: .
size: .
length: 15
V: TRBV4-3
J: TRBJ2-7
DNA: TGCGCCAGCAGCCAAGTTTGGCACACCTCCTACGAGCAGTACTTC
CDR3: CASSQVWHTSYEQYF

D: .
size: .
length: 15
V: TRBV28
J: TRBJ1-3
DNA: TGTGCCAGCAGTTTATGGGATATCCCTGGAAACACCATATATTTT
CDR3: CASSLWDIPGNTIYF

D: TRBD1
size: .
length: 14
V: TRBV5-4
J: TRBJ2-2
DNA: TGTGCCAGCAGCTTTGGGACAGCGGCCGGGGAGCTGTTTTTT
CDR3: CASSFGTAAGELFF

D: TRBD1
size: .
length: 14
V: TRBV4-1
J: TRBJ1-5
DNA: TGCGCCAGCAGCCAAACGGCACAGGGGCAGCCCCAGCATTTT
CDR3: CASSQTAQGQPQHF

D: .
size: once
length: 17
V: TRBV7-9
J: TRBJ1-4
DNA: TGTGCCAGCAGCTCCGTGGACAGTGGAGCAACTAATGAAAAACTGTTTTTT
CDR3: CASSSVDSGATNEKLFF

D: TRBD1
size: few
length: 16
V: TRBV11-2
J: TRBJ2-5
DNA: TGTGCCAGCAGCTTAGAAGCCGGGACAGGGCCAGAGACCCAGTACTTC
CDR3: CASSLEAGTGPETQYF

D: TRBD2
size: .
length: 19
V: TRBV5-4
J: TRBJ2-1
DNA: TGTGCCAGCAGCCCCGGATGGGGGACTAGCGGGGGCTCCTACAATGAGCAGTTCTTC
CDR3: CASSPGWGTSGGSYNEQFF

D: .
size: .
length: 16
V: TRBV6-1
J: TRBJ1-2
DNA: TGTGCCAGCAGTGAATCGGAGGTTTTCACTAACTATGGCTACACCTTC
CDR3: CASSESEVFTNYGYTF

D: TRBD1
size: .
length: 15
V: TRBV13
J: TRBJ1-5
DNA: TGTGCCAGCAGCCTAGGACAGGGGGGTGGTCAGCCCCAGCATTTT
CDR3: CASSLGQGGGQPQHF

D: TRBD2
size: .
length: 12
V: TRBV7-2
J: TRBJ2-1
DNA: TGTGCCAGCAGCTTCGGGACTAGCGGACTGTTCTTC
CDR3: CASSFGTSGLFF

D: .
size: .
length: 15
V: TRBV10-3
J: TRBJ1-6
DNA: TGTGCCATCAGTGACGGGGAGTCGGGCAATTCACCCCTCCACTTT
CDR3: CAISDGESGNSPLHF

D: TRBD2
size: .
length: 15
V: TRBV27
J: TRBJ2-1
DNA: TGTGCCAGCAGTTTAGGACTAGCGTCCTACAATGAGCAGTTCTTC
CDR3: CASSLGLASYNEQFF

D: TRBD2
size: .
length: 19
V: TRBV5-1
J: TRBJ2-1
DNA: TGCGCCAGCAGCTTGGCCAGGAGACTAGCGGCTAACTCCTACAATGAGCAGTTCTTC
CDR3: CASSLARRLAANSYNEQFF

D: .
size: .
length: 13
V: TRBV11-3
J: TRBJ2-7
DNA: TGTGCCAGCAGCCCGGGACTCAGCTACGAGCAGTACTTC
CDR3: CASSPGLSYEQYF

D: TRBD2
size: once
length: 16
V: TRBV6-5
J: TRBJ2-3
DNA: TGTGCCAGCAGTTACCATAGCGGGGCACACACAGATACGCAGTATTTT
CDR3: CASSYHSGAHTDTQYF

D: .
size: .
length: 16
V: TRBV28
J: TRBJ1-1
DNA: TGTGCCAGCAGTTTAGGGTTGGACAGCCTGAACACTGAAGCTTTCTTT
CDR3: CASSLGLDSLNTEAFF

D: .
size: .
length: 11
V: TRBV4-2
J: TRBJ2-5
DNA: TGTGCCAGCGGACAAGGGGAGACCCAGTACTTC
CDR3: CASGQGETQYF

D: TRBD1
size: .
length: 14
V: TRBV11-2
J: TRBJ2-7
DNA: TGTGCCAGCAGCCCCGGGACAGGGGCCTACGAGCAGTACTTC
CDR3: CASSPGTGAYEQYF

D: .
size: .
length: 15
V: TRBV4-1
J: TRBJ2-7
DNA: TGCGCCAGCAGCCAAGAGGATGGCACCACCTACGAGCAGTACTTC
CDR3: CASSQEDGTTYEQYF

D: .
size: .
length: 15
V: TRBV7-8
J: TRBJ1-1
DNA: TGTGCCAGCAGCTTAGTCGGGACCATGAACACTGAAGCTTTCTTT
CDR3: CASSLVGTMNTEAFF

D: .
size: .
length: 16
V: TRBV27
J: TRBJ2-4
DNA: TGTGCCAGCAGCCCCCGACAGTTCCCCCGAGGAAACATTCAGTACTTC
CDR3: CASSPRQFPRGNIQYF

D: TRBD2
size: .
length: 16
V: TRBV7-3
J: TRBJ2-5
DNA: TGTGCCAGCAGCTTAGGCGAAGCGGGGGGACCAGAGACCCAGTACTTC
CDR3: CASSLGEAGGPETQYF

D: .
size: few
length: 17
V: TRBV27
J: TRBJ2-1
DNA: TGTGCCAGCAGTAAGGGACCACTCCAGCGGCCCTACAATGAGCAGTTCTTC
CDR3: CASSKGPLQRPYNEQFF

D: .
size: .
length: 16
V: TRBV27
J: TRBJ2-7
DNA: TGTGCCAGCAGTTTTCTTTCCCCCTCAGGGACCTACGAGCAGTACTTC
CDR3: CASSFLSPSGTYEQYF

D: .
size: .
length: 12
V: TRBV28
J: TRBJ2-7
DNA: TGTGCCAGCAGTTTGGGCCTCTACGAGCAGTACTTC
CDR3: CASSLGLYEQYF

D: .
size: .
length: 15
V: TRBV29-1
J: TRBJ2-2
DNA: TGCAGCGTTGAAGATCCCATGACCCAGACCGGGGAGCTGTTTTTT
CDR3: CSVEDPMTQTGELFF